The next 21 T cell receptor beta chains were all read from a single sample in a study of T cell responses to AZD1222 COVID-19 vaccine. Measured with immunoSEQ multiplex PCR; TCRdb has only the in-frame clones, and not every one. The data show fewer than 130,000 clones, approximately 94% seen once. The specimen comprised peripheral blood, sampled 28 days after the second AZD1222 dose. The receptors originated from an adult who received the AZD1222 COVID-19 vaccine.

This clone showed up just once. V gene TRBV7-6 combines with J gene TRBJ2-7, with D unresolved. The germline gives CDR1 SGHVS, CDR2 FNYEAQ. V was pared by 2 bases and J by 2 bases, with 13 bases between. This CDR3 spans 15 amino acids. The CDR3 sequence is CASSLTAEDPYEQYF. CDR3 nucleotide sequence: TGTGCCAGCAGCTTAACCGCGGAAGACCCCTACGAGCAGTACTTC.

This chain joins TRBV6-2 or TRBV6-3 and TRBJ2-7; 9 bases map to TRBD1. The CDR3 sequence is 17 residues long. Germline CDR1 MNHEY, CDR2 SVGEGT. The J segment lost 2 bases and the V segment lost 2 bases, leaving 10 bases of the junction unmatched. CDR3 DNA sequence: TGTGCCAGCAGTTACAAAAGGGGACAGGGACAAGCCTACGAGCAGTACTTC. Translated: CASSYKRGQGQAYEQYF.

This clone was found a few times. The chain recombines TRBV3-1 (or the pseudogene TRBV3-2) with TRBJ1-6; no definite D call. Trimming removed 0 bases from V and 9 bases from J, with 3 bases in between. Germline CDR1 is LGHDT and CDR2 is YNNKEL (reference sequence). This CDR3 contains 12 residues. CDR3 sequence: CASSQEASPLHF. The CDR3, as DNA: TGTGCCAGCAGCCAAGAGGCTTCACCCCTCCACTTT.

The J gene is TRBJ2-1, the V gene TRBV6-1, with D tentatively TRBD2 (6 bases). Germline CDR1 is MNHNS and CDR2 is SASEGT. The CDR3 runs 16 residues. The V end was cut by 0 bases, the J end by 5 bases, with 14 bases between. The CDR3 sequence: CASSEAVRGNNNEQFF. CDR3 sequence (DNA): TGTGCCAGCAGTGAAGCGGTTCGGGGGAACAACAATGAGCAGTTCTTC.

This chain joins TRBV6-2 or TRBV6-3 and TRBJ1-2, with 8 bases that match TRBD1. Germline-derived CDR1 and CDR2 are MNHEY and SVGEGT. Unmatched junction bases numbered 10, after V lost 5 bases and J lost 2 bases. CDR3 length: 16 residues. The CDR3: CASSPRQGKMNYGYTF. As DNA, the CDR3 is TGTGCCAGCAGTCCACGACAGGGGAAGATGAACTATGGCTACACCTTC.

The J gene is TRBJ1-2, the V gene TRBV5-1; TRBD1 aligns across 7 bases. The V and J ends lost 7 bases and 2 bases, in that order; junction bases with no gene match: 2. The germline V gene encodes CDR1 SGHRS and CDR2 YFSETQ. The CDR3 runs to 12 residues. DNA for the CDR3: TGCGCCAGCGGACAGGAGAACTATGGCTACACCTTC. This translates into CASGQENYGYTF.

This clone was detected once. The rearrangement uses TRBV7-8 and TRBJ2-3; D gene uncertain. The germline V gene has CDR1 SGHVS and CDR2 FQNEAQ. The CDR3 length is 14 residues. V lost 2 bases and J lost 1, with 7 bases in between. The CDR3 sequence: CASSLNFGTDTQYF. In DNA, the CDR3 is TGTGCCAGCAGCTTAAATTTCGGCACAGATACGCAGTATTTT.

The CDR3 DNA sequence: TGTGCCATCAGTGAGCTGGCGGGTGGGGGTTACGAGCAGTACTTC. Translating it yields CAISELAGGGYEQYF. This sequence joins TRBV10-3 and TRBJ2-7; D is tentatively TRBD1 or TRBD2 (5 bases each). Germline-derived CDR1 and CDR2 are ENHRY and SYGVKD. The V gene lost 2 bases and the J gene lost 4 bases, with 15 bases spanning the gap. CDR3 length: 15 amino acids.

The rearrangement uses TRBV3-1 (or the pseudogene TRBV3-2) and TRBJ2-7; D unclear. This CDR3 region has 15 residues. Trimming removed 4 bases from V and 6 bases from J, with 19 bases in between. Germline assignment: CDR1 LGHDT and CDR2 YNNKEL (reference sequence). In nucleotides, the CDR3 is TGTGCCAGCAGCCCACTGCAGGCCGCTTCCGGCGAGCAGTACTTC. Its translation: CASSPLQAASGEQYF.

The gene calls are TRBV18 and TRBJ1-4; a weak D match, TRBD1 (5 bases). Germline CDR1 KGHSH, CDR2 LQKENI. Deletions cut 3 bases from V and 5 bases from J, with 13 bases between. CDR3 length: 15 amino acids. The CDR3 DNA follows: TGTGCCAGCTCACCGGAGGTTGGGGGAAATGAAAAACTGTTTTTT. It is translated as CASSPEVGGNEKLFF.

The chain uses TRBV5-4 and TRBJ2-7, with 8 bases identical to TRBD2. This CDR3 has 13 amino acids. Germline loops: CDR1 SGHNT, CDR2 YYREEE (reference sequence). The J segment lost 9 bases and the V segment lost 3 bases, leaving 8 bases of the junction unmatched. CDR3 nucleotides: TGTGCCAGCAGCTCCGGGGGGGAACCAACGCAGTACTTC. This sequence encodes CASSSGGEPTQYF. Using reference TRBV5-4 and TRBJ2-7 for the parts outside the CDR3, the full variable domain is ETGVTQSPTHLIKTRGQQVTLRCSSQSGHNTVSWYQQALGQGPQFIFQYYREEENGRGNFPPRFSGLQFPNYSSELNVNALELDDSALYLCASSSGGEPTQYFGPGTRLTVT.

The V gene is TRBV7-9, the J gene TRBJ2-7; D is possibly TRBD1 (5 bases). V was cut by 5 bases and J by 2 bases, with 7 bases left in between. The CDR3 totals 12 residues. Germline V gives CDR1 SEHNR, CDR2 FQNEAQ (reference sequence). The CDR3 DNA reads TGTGCCAGCAGCGGGGCCGCCTACGAGCAGTACTTC. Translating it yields CASSGAAYEQYF.

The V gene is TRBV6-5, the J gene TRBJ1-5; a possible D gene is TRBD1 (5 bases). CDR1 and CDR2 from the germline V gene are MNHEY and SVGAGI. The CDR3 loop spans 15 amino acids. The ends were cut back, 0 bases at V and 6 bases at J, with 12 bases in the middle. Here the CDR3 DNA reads TGTGCCAGCAGTTACTCGAGTAGGGGATCTCAGCCCCAGCATTTT. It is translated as CASSYSSRGSQPQHF.

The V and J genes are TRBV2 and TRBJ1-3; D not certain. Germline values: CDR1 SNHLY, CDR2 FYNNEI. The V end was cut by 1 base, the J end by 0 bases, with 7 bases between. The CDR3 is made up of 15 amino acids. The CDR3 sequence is CASSEGQSSGNTIYF. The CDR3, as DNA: TGTGCCAGCAGTGAAGGCCAGAGCTCTGGAAACACCATATATTTT.

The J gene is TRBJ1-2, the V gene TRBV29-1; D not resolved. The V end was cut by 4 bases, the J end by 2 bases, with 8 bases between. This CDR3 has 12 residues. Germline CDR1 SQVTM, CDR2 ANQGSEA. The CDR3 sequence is CSVGDLNYGYTF. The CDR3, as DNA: TGCAGCGTTGGAGACCTGAACTATGGCTACACCTTC.

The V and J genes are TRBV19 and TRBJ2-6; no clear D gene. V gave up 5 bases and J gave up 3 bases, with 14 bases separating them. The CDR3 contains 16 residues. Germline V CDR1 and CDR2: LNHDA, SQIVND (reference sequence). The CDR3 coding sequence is TGTGCCAGTAGTTTTCTACCAAGCCGTGGGGCCAACGTCCTGACTTTC. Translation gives CASSFLPSRGANVLTF.

In DNA, the CDR3 is TGTGCCAGTAGTATAGAGGGGGGAAAAAGAGATACGCAGTATTTT. Protein: CASSIEGGKRDTQYF. J is TRBJ2-3 and V is TRBV19, with D perhaps matching TRBD2 (6 bases). This CDR3 is built from 15 residues. The germline V gene has CDR1 LNHDA and CDR2 SQIVND (reference sequence). Trimming left V 0 bases short and J 5 bases short, with 12 bases between.

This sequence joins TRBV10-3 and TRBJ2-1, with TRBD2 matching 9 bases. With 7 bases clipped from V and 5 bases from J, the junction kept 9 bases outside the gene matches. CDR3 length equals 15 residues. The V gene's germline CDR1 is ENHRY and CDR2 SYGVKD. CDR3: CAIKGAGGKNNEQFF. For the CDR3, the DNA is TGTGCCATCAAGGGGGCGGGAGGGAAGAACAATGAGCAGTTCTTC.

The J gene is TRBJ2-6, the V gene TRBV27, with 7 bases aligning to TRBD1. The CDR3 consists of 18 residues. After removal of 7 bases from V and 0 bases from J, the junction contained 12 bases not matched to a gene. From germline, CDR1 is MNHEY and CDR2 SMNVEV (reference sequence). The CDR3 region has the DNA TGTGCCAGCACCAGAGGGGGACAGCGCTTCTCTGGGGCCAACGTCCTGACTTTC. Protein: CASTRGGQRFSGANVLTF.

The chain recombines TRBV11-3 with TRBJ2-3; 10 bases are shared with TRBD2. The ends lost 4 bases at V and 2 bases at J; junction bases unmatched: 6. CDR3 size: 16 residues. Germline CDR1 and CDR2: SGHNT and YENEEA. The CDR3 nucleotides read TGTGCCAGCAGCTCCGGGACTAGCGAGAACACAGATACGCAGTATTTT. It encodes CASSSGTSENTDTQYF.

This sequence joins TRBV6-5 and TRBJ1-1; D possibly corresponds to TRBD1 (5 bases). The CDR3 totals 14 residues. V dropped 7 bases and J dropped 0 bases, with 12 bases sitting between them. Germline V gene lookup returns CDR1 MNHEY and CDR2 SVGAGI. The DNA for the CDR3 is TGTGCCAGCAAGGCAGGGTCTATGAACACTGAAGCTTTCTTT. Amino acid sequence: CASKAGSMNTEAFF.